Given below is one TCR beta chain in context. Its antigen remains unidentified. The CDR3 loop spans 15 amino acids. The germline V gene has CDR1 SSHAT and CDR2 FNYEAQ (reference sequence). Trimming took off 1 base at V and 9 bases at J, with 16 bases between the two ends. As every portion of the isolated RNA was reverse transcribed, the sequencing read expressed TCRB transcripts. Sequenced by immunoSEQ multiplex PCR; TCRdb stores in-frame clones only, minus some. Of approximately 260,000 clones in the sample, roughly 22% were seen once. This record comes from a study of beta chain features in type 1 diabetes. Study conclusions and caveats: When Type 1 diabetes patients were examined, their TCRB CDR3s proved moderately but significantly shorter in all four CD4+ subsets.

The sample comprised naive CD4+ T cells from blood. J is TRBJ2-1 and V is TRBV7-7; unclear D gene. This sequence was found in a woman in her 40s with type 1 diabetes. CDR3 nucleotides: TGTGCCAGCAGCTTAGAGCGCTCAACGACGGGTGAGCAGTTCTTC. Protein: CASSLERSTTGEQFF.